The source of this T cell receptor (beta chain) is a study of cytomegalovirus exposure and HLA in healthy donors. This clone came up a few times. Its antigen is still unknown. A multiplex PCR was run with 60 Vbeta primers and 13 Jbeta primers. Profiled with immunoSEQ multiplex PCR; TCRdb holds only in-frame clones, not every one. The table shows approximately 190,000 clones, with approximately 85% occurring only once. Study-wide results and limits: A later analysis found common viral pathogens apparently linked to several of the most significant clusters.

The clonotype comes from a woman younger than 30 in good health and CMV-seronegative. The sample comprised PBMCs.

The CDR3 sequence: CASREGTGGSYEQYF. The CDR3 DNA reads as TGCGCCAGCAGGGAAGGGACAGGGGGCTCCTACGAGCAGTACTTC. The genes are TRBV10-2 and TRBJ2-7; 11 bases map to TRBD1. The length of the CDR3 is 15 residues. The V and J ends lost 6 bases and 0 bases, in that order; junction bases with no gene match: 4. Germline-derived CDR1 and CDR2 are WSHSY and SAAADI.